The sequence of this T cell receptor (beta chain) was determined in a study of CD8 T cells in Susac syndrome. Healthy donors acted as controls, with matching for age and sex. V was trimmed by 2 bases and J by 1 base, leaving 9 bases between them. Germline-derived CDR1 and CDR2 are SGHRS and YFSETQ. The CDR3 sequence is 14 residues long. RNA in amounts of roughly 0.45 to 1 ug was reverse transcribed with random hexamers. TCRdb reprocessed the immunoSEQ multiplex PCR reads with MiXCR, giving one entry per CDR3 protein. The profile shows roughly 110,000 distinct CDR3 sequences, roughly 91% of them singletons. The table lists this clonotype with a count of one.

This TCR was sampled from a human donor in good health. The specimen was CD4+ T cells from PBMCs. The rearrangement links TRBV5-1 to TRBJ1-1; no firm D call. DNA for the CDR3: TGCGCCAGCAGCTTACCCGAGGGGAACACTGAAGCTTTCTTT. It codes for CASSLPEGNTEAFF.